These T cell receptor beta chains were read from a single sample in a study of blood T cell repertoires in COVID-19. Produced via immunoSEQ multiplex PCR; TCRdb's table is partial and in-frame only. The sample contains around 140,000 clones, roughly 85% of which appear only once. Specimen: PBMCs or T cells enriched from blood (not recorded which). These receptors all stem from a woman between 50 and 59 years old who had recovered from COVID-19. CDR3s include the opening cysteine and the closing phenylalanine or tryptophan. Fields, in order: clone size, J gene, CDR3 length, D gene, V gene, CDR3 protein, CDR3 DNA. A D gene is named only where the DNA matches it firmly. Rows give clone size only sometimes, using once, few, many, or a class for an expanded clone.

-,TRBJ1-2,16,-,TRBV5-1,CASSQNPGPRVYGYTF,TGCGCCAGCAGCCAAAATCCCGGGCCCAGGGTATATGGCTACACCTTC
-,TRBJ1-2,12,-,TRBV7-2,CASLQGNYGYTF,TGTGCCAGCCTCCAGGGAAACTATGGCTACACCTTC
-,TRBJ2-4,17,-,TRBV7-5,CARSSRPQGLAKNIQYF,TGTGCCAGAAGCTCCCGCCCTCAGGGGCTAGCCAAAAACATTCAGTACTTC
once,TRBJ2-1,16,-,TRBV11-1,CASIPGASSSYNEQFF,TGTGCCAGCATCCCAGGCGCATCAAGCTCCTACAATGAGCAGTTCTTC
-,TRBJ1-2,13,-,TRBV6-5,CASSYRRDYGYTF,TGTGCCAGCAGTTACCGCAGGGACTATGGCTACACCTTC
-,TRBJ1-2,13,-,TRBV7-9,CASSLFRVNGYTF,TGTGCCAGCAGCTTATTCAGGGTGAATGGCTACACCTTC
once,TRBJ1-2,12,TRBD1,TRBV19,CATSQGGNGYTF,TGTGCCACCAGTCAGGGGGGAAATGGCTACACCTTC
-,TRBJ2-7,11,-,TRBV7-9,CASSPLYEQYF,TGTGCCAGCAGCCCCCTCTACGAGCAGTACTTC
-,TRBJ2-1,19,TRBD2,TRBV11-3,CASSLRTSGGSSFYNEQFF,TGTGCCAGCAGCTTGCGGACTAGCGGGGGGTCATCTTTCTACAATGAGCAGTTCTTC
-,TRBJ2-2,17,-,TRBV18,CASSWSHGQRNTGELFF,TGTGCCAGCTCTTGGTCCCACGGACAGAGGAACACCGGGGAGCTGTTTTTT
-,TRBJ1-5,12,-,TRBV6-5,CASTALESPQHF,TGTGCCAGCACCGCCTTGGAGTCGCCCCAGCATTTT
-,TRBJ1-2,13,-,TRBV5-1,CASSSIQGYGYTF,TGCGCCAGCAGTTCCATCCAGGGGTATGGCTACACCTTC
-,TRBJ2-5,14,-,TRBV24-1,CATSDAGVAETQYF,TGTGCCACCAGTGATGCAGGGGTGGCAGAGACCCAGTACTTC
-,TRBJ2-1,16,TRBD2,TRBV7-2,CASSLAPSGAYNEQFF,TGTGCCAGCAGCTTAGCGCCTAGCGGGGCGTACAATGAGCAGTTCTTC
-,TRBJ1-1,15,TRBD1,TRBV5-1,CASSVRQGMNTEAFF,TGCGCCAGCAGCGTCCGACAGGGTATGAACACTGAAGCTTTCTTT
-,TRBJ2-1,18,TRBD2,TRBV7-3,CASSSPVASGTSYNEQFF,TGTGCCAGCAGCTCACCTGTGGCTAGCGGGACCTCCTACAATGAGCAGTTCTTC
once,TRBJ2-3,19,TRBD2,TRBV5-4,CASSLSLGLAGEGTDTQYF,TGTGCCAGCAGCTTGAGTCTGGGACTAGCGGGAGAGGGGACAGATACGCAGTATTTT
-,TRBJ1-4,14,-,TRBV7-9,CASSQDRPHEKLFF,TGTGCCAGCAGTCAAGACAGGCCGCATGAAAAACTGTTTTTT
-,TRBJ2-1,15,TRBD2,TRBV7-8,CASSFPSGGPDEQFF,TGTGCCAGCAGCTTCCCTAGCGGGGGCCCCGATGAGCAGTTCTTC
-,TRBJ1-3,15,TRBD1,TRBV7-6,CASSLEGQSGNTIYF,TGTGCCAGCAGCTTAGAGGGACAGTCTGGAAACACCATATATTTT
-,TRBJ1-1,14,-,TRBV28,CASSHRIGNTEAFF,TGTGCCAGCAGCCATAGAATTGGGAACACTGAAGCTTTCTTT
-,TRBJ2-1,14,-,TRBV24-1,CATSDLGLSNEQFF,TGTGCCACCAGTGATCTGGGACTCAGCAATGAGCAGTTCTTC
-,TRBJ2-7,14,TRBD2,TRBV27,CASGPLAGDYEQYF,TGTGCCAGCGGCCCCCTAGCGGGAGATTACGAGCAGTACTTC
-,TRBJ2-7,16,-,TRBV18,CASSPQFRQGSYEQYF,TGTGCCAGCTCACCACAATTCCGCCAGGGTTCCTACGAGCAGTACTTC